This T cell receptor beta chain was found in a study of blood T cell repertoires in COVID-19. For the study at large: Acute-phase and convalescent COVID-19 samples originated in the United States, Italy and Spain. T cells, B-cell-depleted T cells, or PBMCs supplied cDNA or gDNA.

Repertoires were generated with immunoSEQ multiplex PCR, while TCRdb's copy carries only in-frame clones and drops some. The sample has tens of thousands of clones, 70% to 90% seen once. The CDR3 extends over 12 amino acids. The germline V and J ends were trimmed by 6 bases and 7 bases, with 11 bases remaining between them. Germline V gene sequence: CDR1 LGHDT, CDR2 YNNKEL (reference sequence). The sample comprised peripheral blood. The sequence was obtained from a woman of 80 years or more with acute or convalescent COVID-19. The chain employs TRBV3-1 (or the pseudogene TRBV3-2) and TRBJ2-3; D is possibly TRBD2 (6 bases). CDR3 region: CASSQLAHTQYF. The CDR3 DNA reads TGTGCCAGCAGTCAACTAGCTCATACGCAGTATTTT.